A single sample is the source of the 21 T cell receptor beta chains below, sequenced in a study of T cells in Graves' hyperthyroidism and ophthalmopathy. Authors of the study amplified TCR beta CDR3 regions from RNA transcripts. Researchers ran a first-round RT-PCR on the TCR CDR3 using the HTBI primer set. TCRdb reanalysed the multiplex PCR reads using MiXCR and keeps one entry per CDR3 protein. This table holds hundreds of thousands of distinct CDR3 sequences, 45% found once. The sample comprised peripheral blood or thyroid tissue (not recorded which). The origin of the receptors is an adult man with Graves' disease, either hyperthyroidism or ophthalmopathy (not recorded which).

This rearrangement joins TRBV2 to TRBJ1-5, with D unresolved. The V gene lost 6 bases and the J gene lost 6 bases, with 15 bases spanning the gap. CDR3 length: 14 residues. Germline V gene sequence: CDR1 SNHLY, CDR2 FYNNEI. CDR3 region: CASRALGLTQPQHF. In DNA, the CDR3 is TGTGCCAGCAGAGCCCTAGGGTTAACTCAGCCCCAGCATTTT.

This chain joins TRBV29-1 and TRBJ2-7; D is perhaps TRBD2 (6 bases). From germline, CDR1 is SQVTM and CDR2 ANQGSEA. The V gene lost 2 bases and the J gene lost 5 bases, with 19 bases spanning the gap. CDR3 length equals 15 residues. CDR3 coding DNA: TGCAGCGTTGAATGGCAGGGAGGCGGCTGGGACGAGCAGTACTTC. This sequence encodes CSVEWQGGGWDEQYF.

The chain uses TRBV5-1 and TRBJ2-2, with TRBD2 matching over 7 bases. The trim removed 4 bases at V and 1 base at J, leaving 4 bases unmatched. Germline CDR1 SGHRS, CDR2 YFSETQ. There are 15 residues in the CDR3. The CDR3 nucleotides are TGCGCCAGCAGCCGCGCGGGAGTGAACACCGGGGAGCTGTTTTTT. Its translation: CASSRAGVNTGELFF.

A few counts support this clonotype. The chain recombines TRBV19 with TRBJ1-5; 7 bases are a match to TRBD1. Germline CDR1 reads LNHDA; CDR2 reads SQIVND (reference sequence). This CDR3 comprises 17 residues. Trimming removed 10 bases from V and 0 bases from J; junction bases left unmatched: 15. CDR3 DNA: TGTGCCACCTCCATGACCGGGGGGACAGATAGCAATCAGCCCCAGCATTTT. Translation: CATSMTGGTDSNQPQHF.

The rearrangement joins TRBV20-1 to TRBJ2-7, with 9 bases matching TRBD1. Germline CDR1 DFQATT, CDR2 SNEGSKA (reference sequence). The CDR3 is 15 amino acids. J lost 5 bases, V lost 4 bases, and 12 bases had no gene match. CDR3 coding DNA: TGCAGTGCTAATCGTAGGGACAGGGAAACCCACGAGCAGTACTTC. Protein product: CSANRRDRETHEQYF.

The rearrangement uses TRBV19 and TRBJ2-5, with a possible D match to TRBD2 (5 bases). The CDR3 has 16 amino acids. V dropped 5 bases and J dropped 4 bases, with 20 bases sitting between them. Germline CDR1 reads LNHDA; CDR2 reads SQIVND (reference sequence). CDR3 in amino acids: CASSDPAGSAGETQYF. CDR3 bases: TGTGCCAGTAGTGACCCGGCTGGGAGTGCGGGAGAGACCCAGTACTTC.

This chain links TRBV7-9 with TRBJ2-6, with 10 bases matching TRBD1. Germline CDR1 SEHNR, CDR2 FQNEAQ (reference sequence). Trimming removed 10 bases from V and 3 bases from J; junction bases left unmatched: 12. This CDR3 contains 17 residues. The CDR3 here is CATLTGTGVYGANVLTF. The CDR3 bases are TGTGCCACCCTAACCGGGACAGGGGTATATGGGGCCAACGTCCTGACTTTC.

This clonotype was found a few times. V and J are TRBV7-2 and TRBJ2-7; D is possibly TRBD1 (6 bases). The germline V gene has CDR1 SGHTA and CDR2 FQGNSA. V was clipped by 5 bases and J by 10 bases, with 18 bases between them. This CDR3 is built from 13 residues. CDR3 sequence (DNA): TGTGCCAGCAGCAGTGCAGGGGTACAGCCCCAGTACTTC. Residues: CASSSAGVQPQYF.

This clonotype was recorded many times. The rearrangement uses TRBV24-1 and TRBJ1-2; D is perhaps TRBD1 (5 bases). Looked up from germline, CDR1 is KGHDR and CDR2 is SFDVKD. This CDR3 is built from 16 residues. Deletions cut 4 bases from V and 2 bases from J, with 16 bases between. The CDR3 region has the DNA TGTGCCACCAGTGACGTCGACAGTACGTACAACTATGGCTACACCTTC. Amino acids: CATSDVDSTYNYGYTF.

This clonotype appeared a few times. Here the CDR3 DNA reads TGTGCCAGCAGCTTAGATTATCGGGACCACGAGCAGTACTTC. Encoded protein: CASSLDYRDHEQYF. This sequence joins TRBV11-2 and TRBJ2-7; D could derive from TRBD1 or TRBD2 (5 bases each). Trimming left V 0 bases short and J 5 bases short, with 11 bases between. This CDR3 has 14 amino acids. The germline V gene has CDR1 SGHAT and CDR2 FQNNGV.

This clonotype came up many times. This rearrangement joins TRBV5-1 to TRBJ2-6; D is unclear. CDR1 SGHRS and CDR2 YFSETQ come from the germline V gene. V dropped 0 bases and J dropped 9 bases, with 4 bases sitting between them. The CDR3 loop spans 12 amino acids. CDR3 in DNA: TGCGCCAGCAGCTTGGTCGTCAACGTCCTGACTTTC. It specifies CASSLVVNVLTF.

This sequence joins TRBV2 and TRBJ2-7; D remains ambiguous. The germline V gene has CDR1 SNHLY and CDR2 FYNNEI. CDR3 length equals 14 residues. V lost 8 bases to trimming and J lost 2 bases, with 16 bases between them. The CDR3 sequence is CASSASPPPYEQYF. Here the CDR3 DNA reads TGTGCCAGCTCAGCCAGCCCACCTCCCTACGAGCAGTACTTC.

This clonotype was found many times. The V gene is TRBV7-2, the J gene TRBJ2-7; the D gene is possibly TRBD1 (6 bases). The CDR3 has 13 residues. The germline CDR1 and CDR2 sequences are SGHTA and FQGNSA. V lost 5 bases and J 4 bases, leaving 12 bases between the germline ends. CDR3 bases: TGTGCCAGCAGCGTACAGGGTGGTTACGAGCAGTACTTC. This codes for CASSVQGGYEQYF.

This clonotype was observed a few times. The genes are TRBV15 and TRBJ1-5; no clear D gene. The CDR3 totals 17 residues. Per the germline V gene, CDR1 is LNHNV and CDR2 is YYDKDF (reference sequence). V was cut by 1 base and J by 1 base, with 14 bases left in between. CDR3 nucleotide sequence: TGTGCCACCAGCAGAGGTCCCAGGTTAATGAGCAATCAGCCCCAGCATTTT. It is translated as CATSRGPRLMSNQPQHF.

The V gene is TRBV11-1, the J gene TRBJ1-1, with 7 bases lining up with TRBD1. With 4 bases clipped from V and 5 bases from J, the junction kept 13 bases outside the gene matches. CDR3 length: 16 amino acids. Germline V gene lookup returns CDR1 SGHAT and CDR2 FQDESV (reference sequence). DNA of the CDR3: TGTGCCAGCAGCTATACAGGGGCCATACGGGGAACTGAAGCTTTCTTT. This encodes CASSYTGAIRGTEAFF.

As to this clonotype: A clone one base away is much larger, so this may be a read error. The chain joins TRBV25-1 to TRBJ1-6, with D perhaps TRBD1 (5 bases). The ends were cut back, 11 bases at V and 10 bases at J, with 18 bases in the middle. The CDR3 totals 13 residues. Germline lookup yields CDR1 MGHDK and CDR2 SYGVNS. CDR3 sequence (DNA): TGTGCCTGGATGGCGACCCAGGGCTCACCCCTCCACTTT. It translates to CAWMATQGSPLHF.

The chain is built from TRBV9 and TRBJ2-5; 7 nucleotides align to TRBD2. The CDR3 loop spans 16 amino acids. With V trimmed by 3 bases and J by 0 bases, 8 bases remained unmatched. The germline V gene encodes CDR1 SGDLS and CDR2 YYNGEE. The CDR3 region has the DNA TGTGCCAGCAGCGCGGGCCCTGGGACTAACCAAGAGACCCAGTACTTC. It encodes CASSAGPGTNQETQYF.

The chain employs TRBV5-1 and TRBJ2-7; D could derive from TRBD1 or TRBD2 (7 bases each). CDR1 SGHRS and CDR2 YFSETQ come from the germline V gene. The V gene lost 4 bases and the J gene lost 6 bases, with 14 bases spanning the gap. The CDR3 spans 13 residues. In DNA form, the CDR3 reads TGCGCCAGCAGCCCAGGGGGGGACGGCGAGCAGTACTTC. It yields the protein CASSPGGDGEQYF.

In this sample, this clonotype turned up many times. V gene TRBV6-6 combines with J gene TRBJ2-7; D is uncertain. The V and J ends lost 7 bases and 7 bases respectively, with 11 bases between them. The CDR3 sequence is 11 residues long. The germline V gene has CDR1 MNHNY and CDR2 SVGAGI (reference sequence). DNA of the CDR3: TGTGCCAGCACCCAAGCGAATGAGCAGTACTTC. It translates to CASTQANEQYF.

V is TRBV14 and J is TRBJ2-5, with 7 nucleotides matching TRBD2. Germline CDR1 is SGHDN and CDR2 is FVKESK. Trimming took 4 bases from V and 3 from J; bases not matched to a gene: 20. CDR3 length equals 19 residues. The CDR3 DNA reads as TGTGCCAGCAGCCTAACGGCGGGAGTTGACCAATATGGGAAAGAGACCCAGTACTTC. Its translation: CASSLTAGVDQYGKETQYF.

With regard to this clonotype: This could be a read error, since a much larger clone is one nucleotide away. Lacking the conserved final phenylalanine or tryptophan, this CDR3 likely reflects a read error. The chain has TRBV10-3 and TRBJ2-7; 7 bases match TRBD1. The CDR3 loop spans 13 amino acids. The germline gives CDR1 ENHRY, CDR2 SYGVKD. V trimming: 4 bases; J trimming: 3 bases; junction bases outside the gene matches: 3. DNA for the CDR3: TGTGCCATCAGTGCCGGGACAGTCTACGAGCAGTACCTC. This encodes CAISAGTVYEQYL.